Given below is one T cell receptor beta chain in context. As yet, its antigen is unknown. The PCR contained 60 Vbeta and 13 Jbeta primers. Profiling relied on immunoSEQ multiplex PCR, and the TCRdb table lists in-frame clones only, not all of them. Found here are about 200,000 clones, 60% to 85% of them singletons; the top ten hold 15% to 19%. The sample originates from a study of cytomegalovirus exposure and HLA in healthy donors. General observations from the study: For most TCR beta V segments, an earlier analysis put the productive rate at about 87% or about 30% of the time.

The receptor comes from a middle-aged man in good health and CMV-seronegative. The sample comprised PBMCs.

The CDR3 protein is CASSSGTGANYGYTF. The DNA of the CDR3 is TGCGCCAGCAGCTCCGGGACAGGGGCTAACTATGGCTACACCTTC. The J gene is TRBJ1-2, the V gene TRBV5-1; 10 positions agree with TRBD1. The germline gives CDR1 SGHRS, CDR2 YFSETQ. The CDR3 is made up of 15 amino acids. V dropped 3 bases and J dropped 0; count of bases not matched to a gene: 2. The whole variable domain, remainder taken from reference TRBV5-1 and TRBJ1-2, is KAGVTQTPRYLIKTRGQQVTLSCSPISGHRSVSWYQQTPGQGLQFLFEYFSETQRNKGNFPGRFSGRQFSNSRSEMNVSTLELGDSALYLCASSSGTGANYGYTFGSGTRLTVV.